The 24 T cell receptor beta chains below all came from one sample that was sequenced in a study of cytotoxic CD8 clonotypes in ibrutinib-treated CLL. Assay used: immunoSEQ multiplex PCR; TCRdb lists only in-frame clones, some missing. The sample holds about 300,000 clones, under 70% seen once. The source was PBMCs, collected after 36 months of ibrutinib treatment. Source of these receptors: a human donor with chronic lymphocytic leukemia.

The gene calls are TRBV4-2 and TRBJ2-3; the match to TRBD2 covers 10 bases. Germline V lookup: CDR1 LGHNA, CDR2 YNFKEQ. The CDR3 consists of 16 residues. The trim removed 4 bases at V and 5 bases at J, leaving 9 bases unmatched. In nucleotides, the CDR3 is TGTGCCAGCAGCCTCGCTAAGCGGGGGGGCCAAGATACGCAGTATTTT. Translating gives CASSLAKRGGQDTQYF.

This clone was found a few times. The rearrangement joins TRBV4-3 to TRBJ1-2, with D possibly matching TRBD1 (6 bases). Trimming cost V 0 bases and J 5 bases, with 13 bases left between them. The length of the CDR3 is 15 residues. CDR1 and CDR2 (germline): LGHNA, YSLEER. CDR3 protein: CASSQENRVRYGYTF. In DNA, the CDR3 is TGCGCCAGCAGCCAAGAAAACAGGGTTCGGTATGGCTACACCTTC.

The chain is built from TRBV21-1 and TRBJ1-1. TRBV21-1 is a pseudogene locus. This CDR3 has 12 amino acids. The CDR3 coding sequence is TGTGCCAGCACTTTAGACGGGGAGGTAGCTTTCTTT. Translating gives CASTLDGEVAFF.

This chain links TRBV4-3 with TRBJ2-3; TRBD2 is a possible D gene (5 bases). Trimming removed 4 bases from V and 6 bases from J, with 20 bases in between. Germline-derived CDR1 and CDR2 are LGHNA and YSLEER. The CDR3 is made up of 16 amino acids. The CDR3 DNA follows: TGCGCCAGCAGCCCCGGAGAGCGGAGCCATGGGGATACGCAGTATTTT. This sequence encodes CASSPGERSHGDTQYF.

In this sample, this clone turned up many times. The chain employs TRBV28 and TRBJ2-3, with D possibly matching TRBD2 (6 bases). The CDR3 covers 15 residues. Deletions cut 5 bases from V and 2 bases from J, with 14 bases between. From germline, CDR1 is MDHEN and CDR2 SYDVKM. Written as DNA, the CDR3 is TGTGCCAGCAGTCCCCCTAGCGCTCTCACAGATACGCAGTATTTT. Translation: CASSPPSALTDTQYF.

The rearrangement joins TRBV19 to TRBJ2-1; tentatively, D is TRBD2 (5 bases). Germline V gene data show CDR1 as LNHDA and CDR2 as SQIVND (reference sequence). V lost 8 bases and J 0 bases, leaving 17 bases between the germline ends. The CDR3 is made up of 16 amino acids. The CDR3 reads CASLPRWESSYNEQFF. CDR3 coding DNA: TGTGCCAGTTTACCACGTTGGGAGAGCTCCTACAATGAGCAGTTCTTC.

This clone has just a few counts. The chain combines TRBV5-1 with TRBJ2-5; D call uncertain. V lost 0 bases and J lost 7, with 10 bases in between. CDR1 and CDR2 (germline): SGHRS, YFSETQ. This CDR3 region has 13 residues. This CDR3 is CASSLESFGTQYF. The DNA of the CDR3 is TGCGCCAGCAGCTTGGAGTCCTTTGGGACCCAGTACTTC.

The genes are TRBV10-1 and TRBJ2-1; D perhaps matches TRBD2 (6 bases). Trimming stripped 3 bases from V and 7 bases from J, with 13 bases between. The CDR3 has 14 amino acids. CDR1 is WNHNN and CDR2 is SYGVQD in the germline V gene (reference sequence). The CDR3 loop reads CASSEYSGGNEQFF. The CDR3 region has the DNA TGCGCCAGCAGTGAATACTCTGGAGGGAATGAGCAGTTCTTC.

The chain carries TRBV5-5 and TRBJ1-3, with D unclear. V was trimmed by 2 bases and J by 0 bases, leaving 6 bases between them. Germline V gene lookup returns CDR1 SGHKS and CDR2 YYEKEE (reference sequence). This CDR3 has 14 residues. For the CDR3, the DNA is TGTGCCAGCAGCTTACAACCCTCTGGAAACACCATATATTTT. The encoded protein is CASSLQPSGNTIYF.

The chain has TRBV7-6 and TRBJ1-4; D ambiguous. The germline CDR1 and CDR2 sequences are SGHVS and FNYEAQ. Deletions cut 4 bases from V and 2 bases from J, with 14 bases between. This CDR3 has 16 amino acids. The CDR3 DNA reads TGTGCCAGCAGCTCAGTTCGGGAGCGCACTAATGAAAAACTGTTTTTT. Residues: CASSSVRERTNEKLFF. Full variable domain (missing parts from reference TRBV7-6 and TRBJ1-4): GAGVSQSPRYKVTKRGQDVALRCDPISGHVSLYWYRQALGQGPEFLTYFNYEAQQDKSGLPNDRFSAERPEGSISTLTIQRTEQRDSAMYRCASSSVRERTNEKLFFGSGTQLSVL.

This clone was counted a few times. The chain combines TRBV7-3 with TRBJ2-1; 8 bases fit TRBD2. CDR3 length equals 16 residues. Germline-derived CDR1 and CDR2 are SGHTA and FQGTGA. Germline trimming cut 0 bases from V and 1 base from J; bases unmatched to any gene: 2. The CDR3 sequence is CASSLTGLGSYNEQFF. CDR3 DNA: TGTGCCAGCAGCTTAACGGGACTAGGGTCCTACAATGAGCAGTTCTTC.

The J gene is TRBJ2-5, the V gene TRBV10-2; 7 bases are shared with TRBD2. Looked up from germline, CDR1 is WSHSY and CDR2 is SAAADI. The CDR3 spans 17 residues. V lost 5 bases and J lost 2; bases outside the gene matches: 14. CDR3 in amino acids: CASSKRRGNPKQETQYF. CDR3 DNA: TGCGCCAGCAGTAAACGGCGGGGGAACCCGAAACAAGAGACCCAGTACTTC.

V usage is TRBV4-1 and J usage is TRBJ2-7; TRBD1 matches 7 bases. The ends lost 1 base at V and 2 bases at J; junction bases unmatched: 5. CDR3 length: 15 residues. Germline V gene lookup returns CDR1 MGHRA and CDR2 YSYEKL. The CDR3 loop reads CASSQVQGGTYEQYF. Here the CDR3 DNA reads TGCGCCAGCAGCCAAGTTCAAGGGGGCACCTACGAGCAGTACTTC.

This clone was picked up a small number of times. The chain recombines TRBV7-8 with TRBJ1-5; D gene ambiguous. Germline lookup yields CDR1 SGHVS and CDR2 FQNEAQ. This CDR3 has 13 amino acids. The V gene lost 5 bases and the J gene lost 1 base, with 6 bases spanning the gap. CDR3: CASSGGSNQPQHF. In DNA, the CDR3 is TGTGCCAGCAGCGGAGGAAGCAATCAGCCCCAGCATTTT.

The chain couples TRBV6-1 to TRBJ1-1, with D tentatively TRBD1 (5 bases). Germline loops: CDR1 MNHNS, CDR2 SASEGT. The CDR3 extends over 16 amino acids. V lost 4 bases and J 1 base, leaving 16 bases between the germline ends. The CDR3 loop reads CASSGATPGRNTEAFF. The CDR3 DNA follows: TGTGCCAGCAGTGGCGCCACGCCAGGGCGGAACACTGAAGCTTTCTTT.

V and J are TRBV28 and TRBJ2-3; 10 bases map to TRBD2. The CDR3 length is 15 residues. Germline loops: CDR1 MDHEN, CDR2 SYDVKM. The junction had 1 base not matched to a gene; V was cut back by 4 bases and J by 0 bases. This CDR3 reads CASSSSGSSTDTQYF. CDR3 DNA sequence: TGTGCCAGCAGTTCTAGCGGGAGTAGCACAGATACGCAGTATTTT.

This rearrangement joins TRBV6-1 to TRBJ2-1; 8 bases match TRBD2. Trimming removed 2 bases from V and 4 bases from J; junction bases left unmatched: 13. Looked up from germline, CDR1 is MNHNS and CDR2 is SASEGT. The CDR3 runs to 18 residues. For the CDR3, the DNA is TGTGCCAGCAGTGAACGGGCGGGGGGACTACGGAAGTACAATGAGCAGTTCTTC. Its translation is CASSERAGGLRKYNEQFF.

The chain uses TRBV11-2 and TRBJ2-5; TRBD1 aligns across 8 bases. The V gene end was trimmed by 5 bases and the J gene end by 5 bases; junction bases not matched to a gene: 4. CDR1 SGHAT and CDR2 FQNNGV come from the germline V gene. This CDR3 has 13 residues. As DNA, the CDR3 is TGTGCCAGCAGCCCTCAGGGGGCGGAGACCCAGTACTTC. Translated, it gives CASSPQGAETQYF.

The rearrangement joins TRBV9 to TRBJ2-5; the D gene is possibly TRBD1 (5 bases). This CDR3 comprises 14 residues. V dropped 2 bases and J dropped 2 bases, with 10 bases sitting between them. Germline lookup yields CDR1 SGDLS and CDR2 YYNGEE. The CDR3 nucleotides are TGTGCCAGCAGCGTTCAACCAGGGCAAGAGACCCAGTACTTC. Protein product: CASSVQPGQETQYF.

The chain employs TRBV29-1 and TRBJ2-1, with 7 positions matching TRBD1. The V gene end was trimmed by 2 bases and the J gene end by 9 bases; junction bases not matched to a gene: 10. The germline V gene encodes CDR1 SQVTM and CDR2 ANQGSEA. The CDR3 runs 14 residues. The CDR3, as DNA: TGCAGCGTTGAATTTAGGGGGCGGCGTATTGAGCAGTTCTTC. Translation gives CSVEFRGRRIEQFF.

This clone was observed a few times. The sample contains more than one DNA sequence encoding this CDR3. Here the CDR3 DNA reads TGCAGTGCTAGAGTAGCCGGGGAGCTGTTTTTT. As protein: CSARVAGELFF. The V gene is TRBV20-1, the J gene TRBJ2-2; no firm D call. The V gene lost 1 base and the J gene lost 6 bases, with 3 bases spanning the gap. Germline V gene lookup returns CDR1 DFQATT and CDR2 SNEGSKA (reference sequence). This CDR3 contains 11 residues.

This chain connects TRBV2 to TRBJ2-6; D is unclear. Per germline, CDR1 SNHLY and CDR2 FYNNEI. V was clipped by 6 bases and J by 1 base, with 19 bases between them. The CDR3 has 18 amino acids. The CDR3 reads CASSDGRSSISGANVLTF. CDR3 bases: TGTGCCAGCAGCGACGGACGAAGCTCGATTTCTGGGGCCAACGTCCTGACTTTC.

The chain carries TRBV5-4 and TRBJ2-6; no clear D gene. The CDR3 has 14 amino acids. Trimming took off 4 bases at V and 4 bases at J, with 9 bases between the two ends. Germline loops: CDR1 SGHNT, CDR2 YYREEE (reference sequence). The CDR3 sequence: CASSTDLGANVLTF. In nucleotides, the CDR3 is TGTGCCAGCAGCACAGACCTCGGGGCCAACGTCCTGACTTTC.

The chain employs TRBV7-2 and TRBJ2-3; 10 bases fit TRBD2. From germline, CDR1 is SGHTA and CDR2 FQGNSA. V gave up 6 bases and J gave up 3 bases; unmatched junction bases: 12. CDR3 length: 17 residues. Here the CDR3 DNA reads TGTGCCAGCAGTCGAAACCTAGCGGGGGTAGTAACAGATACGCAGTATTTT. The encoded protein is CASSRNLAGVVTDTQYF.